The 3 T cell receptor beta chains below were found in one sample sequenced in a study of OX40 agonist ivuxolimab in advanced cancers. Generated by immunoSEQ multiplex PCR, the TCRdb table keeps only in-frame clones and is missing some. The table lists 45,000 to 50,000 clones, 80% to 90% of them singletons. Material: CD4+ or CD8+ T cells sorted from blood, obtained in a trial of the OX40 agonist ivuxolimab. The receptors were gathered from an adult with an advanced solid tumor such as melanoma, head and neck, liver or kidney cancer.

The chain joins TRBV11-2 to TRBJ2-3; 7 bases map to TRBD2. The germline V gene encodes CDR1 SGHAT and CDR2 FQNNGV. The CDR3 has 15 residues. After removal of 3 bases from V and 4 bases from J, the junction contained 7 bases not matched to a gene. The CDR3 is CASSFSGGSADTQYF. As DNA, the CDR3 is TGTGCCAGCAGCTTTTCTGGCGGGAGCGCAGATACGCAGTATTTT.

CDR3 sequence (DNA): TGTGCCAGTAGCCGGGACGGGACCTATGGCTACACCTTC. Its translation is CASSRDGTYGYTF. J is TRBJ1-2 and V is TRBV19; D perhaps matches TRBD1 (5 bases). V lost 6 bases to trimming and J lost 4 bases, with 12 bases between them. The CDR3 loop spans 13 amino acids. Germline assignment: CDR1 LNHDA and CDR2 SQIVND (reference sequence). The whole variable domain, remainder taken from reference TRBV19 and TRBJ1-2, is DGGITQSPKYLFRKEGQNVTLSCEQNLNHDAMYWYRQDPGQGLRLIYYSQIVNDFQKGDIAEGYSVSREKKESFPLTVTSAQKNPTAFYLCASSRDGTYGYTFGSGTRLTVV.

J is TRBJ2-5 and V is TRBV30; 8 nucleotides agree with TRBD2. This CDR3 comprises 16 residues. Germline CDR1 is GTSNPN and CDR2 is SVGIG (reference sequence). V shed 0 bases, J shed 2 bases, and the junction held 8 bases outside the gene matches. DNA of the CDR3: TGTGCCTGGAGTGTCGGGGGGGGGATAGCTCAAGAGACCCAGTACTTC. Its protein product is CAWSVGGGIAQETQYF.